Below, 30 T cell receptor beta chains from the same sample are listed, as sequenced in a study of blood T cell repertoires in COVID-19. Clones were read by immunoSEQ multiplex PCR, and TCRdb kept only the in-frame ones, dropping some. This table holds fewer than 350,000 clones, around 85% found once. Sequenced: peripheral blood. Receptors were obtained from a woman younger than 45 who had recovered from COVID-19.

The V gene is TRBV11-2, the J gene TRBJ2-3; 7 positions agree with TRBD1. The CDR3 length is 16 residues. Per the germline V gene, CDR1 is SGHAT and CDR2 is FQNNGV. V trimming: 1 base; J trimming: 4 bases; junction bases outside the gene matches: 8. CDR3: CASSLGVGQFPDTQYF. Written as DNA, the CDR3 is TGTGCCAGCAGCTTAGGGGTGGGACAGTTTCCAGATACGCAGTATTTT.

This clone was seen once. J is TRBJ2-2 and V is TRBV5-1; 8 bases are shared with TRBD1. Germline-derived CDR1 and CDR2 are SGHRS and YFSETQ. The CDR3 covers 16 residues. With 2 bases clipped from V and 6 bases from J, the junction kept 9 bases outside the gene matches. The CDR3 DNA is TGCGCCAGCAGCTTCGGAGGACAGGGAATGGCCGGGGAGCTGTTTTTT. Translated, it gives CASSFGGQGMAGELFF. Looking up the rest from reference TRBV5-1 and TRBJ2-2 gives the full variable domain: KAGVTQTPRYLIKTRGQQVTLSCSPISGHRSVSWYQQTPGQGLQFLFEYFSETQRNKGNFPGRFSGRQFSNSRSEMNVSTLELGDSALYLCASSFGGQGMAGELFFGEGSRLTVL.

This clone was recorded a few times. The CDR3 protein is CASSWLAGGGGDTQYF. CDR3 bases: TGTGCCAGCAGCTGGCTAGCGGGAGGTGGTGGAGATACGCAGTATTTT. The chain carries TRBV13 and TRBJ2-3; 11 bases are a match to TRBD2. V gave up 4 bases and J gave up 5 bases; unmatched junction bases: 8. The CDR3 extends over 16 amino acids. In germline, CDR1 is PRHDT, CDR2 FYEKMQ (reference sequence).

This clone was found once. This chain links TRBV28 with TRBJ1-2; TRBD1 might be the D (5 bases). Trimming took off 6 bases at V and 2 bases at J, with 10 bases between the two ends. The CDR3 is made up of 13 amino acids. Germline lookup yields CDR1 MDHEN and CDR2 SYDVKM. The CDR3 protein is CASRDTVNYGYTF. The CDR3 DNA follows: TGTGCCAGCAGGGACACAGTAAACTATGGCTACACCTTC.

The rearrangement uses TRBV5-6 and TRBJ2-7; no clear D. The length of the CDR3 is 15 residues. The germline CDR1 and CDR2 sequences are SGHDT and YYEEEE. V lost 0 bases and J 4 bases, leaving 14 bases between the germline ends. CDR3 residues: CASSLELENPYEQYF. The DNA for the CDR3 is TGTGCCAGCAGCTTGGAGCTAGAGAATCCGTACGAGCAGTACTTC.

V and J are TRBV10-3 and TRBJ1-1, with 8 bases that match TRBD1. Trimming removed 8 bases from V and 5 bases from J; junction bases left unmatched: 10. CDR3 length equals 14 residues. CDR1 ENHRY and CDR2 SYGVKD come from the germline V gene. The CDR3 is CAIATGAGGTEAFF. CDR3 nucleotides: TGTGCCATCGCGACAGGGGCGGGTGGGACTGAAGCTTTCTTT.

This chain links TRBV19 with TRBJ1-2, with TRBD1 matching over 12 bases. The V and J ends lost 10 bases and 7 bases, in that order; junction bases with no gene match: 7. Germline V gene sequence: CDR1 LNHDA, CDR2 SQIVND (reference sequence). The CDR3 loop spans 13 amino acids. The CDR3 coding sequence is TGTGCCACGGGACAGGGGGCGAGGGCTGGCTACACCTTC. Protein sequence: CATGQGARAGYTF.

Only one count was recorded for this clone. The rearrangement uses TRBV29-1 and TRBJ1-1; 7 nucleotides align to TRBD1. This CDR3 region has 13 residues. After removal of 1 base from V and 6 bases from J, the junction contained 5 bases not matched to a gene. Germline V gene sequence: CDR1 SQVTM, CDR2 ANQGSEA. In DNA, the CDR3 is TGCAGCGTTGAAGTACGGCAGGGGGCTGAAGCTTTCTTT. Amino acids: CSVEVRQGAEAFF.

The chain combines TRBV6-2 or TRBV6-3 with TRBJ1-1; tentatively, D is TRBD1 (5 bases). The CDR3 spans 17 residues. Trimming stripped 0 bases from V and 0 bases from J, with 14 bases between. From germline, CDR1 is MNHEY and CDR2 SVGEGT. This CDR3 is CASSYSRQGVLNTEAFF. For the CDR3, the DNA is TGTGCCAGCAGTTACTCAAGGCAGGGCGTTTTGAACACTGAAGCTTTCTTT.

This chain links TRBV19 with TRBJ2-1; 8 nucleotides agree with TRBD2. V shed 1 base, J shed 0 bases, and the junction held 2 bases outside the gene matches. The CDR3 is 16 residues long. Germline V gene sequence: CDR1 LNHDA, CDR2 SQIVND (reference sequence). The CDR3 loop reads CASSIAGGFSYNEQFF. The CDR3 nucleotides are TGTGCCAGTAGTATAGCGGGAGGGTTCTCCTACAATGAGCAGTTCTTC.

The V call is TRBV3-1 (or the pseudogene TRBV3-2), the J call TRBJ2-1; 8 bases fit TRBD2. Germline assignment: CDR1 LGHDT and CDR2 YNNKEL (reference sequence). This CDR3 is 15 amino acids long. J was trimmed by 3 bases and V by 1 base; bases with no gene match: 2. The chain's CDR3 is CASSQVAGGYNEQFF. CDR3 bases: TGTGCCAGCAGCCAAGTTGCGGGGGGCTACAATGAGCAGTTCTTC.

J is TRBJ2-5 and V is TRBV7-6; D gene ambiguous. The CDR3 contains 14 residues. The V gene lost 5 bases and the J gene lost 5 bases, with 15 bases spanning the gap. Germline assignment: CDR1 SGHVS and CDR2 FNYEAQ. The CDR3 loop is CASSQNTEWETQYF. The CDR3 DNA sequence: TGTGCCAGCAGCCAAAATACAGAGTGGGAGACCCAGTACTTC.

This chain uses TRBV4-2 with TRBJ1-1; tentative D call: TRBD1 (6 bases). Trimming shortened V by 1 base and J by 8 bases, and 11 bases separated the two germline ends. In germline, CDR1 is LGHNA, CDR2 YNFKEQ. The CDR3 loop spans 13 amino acids. This CDR3 is CASSQGRTAEAFF. The CDR3 coding sequence is TGTGCCAGCAGCCAAGGACGGACAGCAGAAGCTTTCTTT.

This clone showed up just once. The chain couples TRBV28 to TRBJ2-7; TRBD1 matches at 10 bases. CDR3 length equals 16 residues. Germline CDR1 and CDR2: MDHEN and SYDVKM. V shed 5 bases and J 5 bases; nucleotides not matched to a gene: 12. CDR3 sequence: CASSLMTGGDGDEQYF. Here the CDR3 DNA reads TGTGCCAGCAGTCTGATGACAGGGGGCGATGGAGACGAGCAGTACTTC.

The V call is TRBV11-2, the J call TRBJ2-5; D gene unclear. CDR3 size: 12 residues. Trimming took off 2 bases at V and 5 bases at J, with 6 bases between the two ends. CDR1 is SGHAT, CDR2 FQNNGV, per germline. The CDR3 loop reads CASSLSWETQYF. The DNA for the CDR3 is TGTGCCAGCAGCTTAAGCTGGGAGACCCAGTACTTC.

This chain links TRBV12-3 or TRBV12-4 with TRBJ2-1; D might be TRBD1 (6 bases). The V and J ends lost 2 bases and 9 bases respectively, with 11 bases between them. The CDR3 is made up of 13 amino acids. As DNA, the CDR3 is TGTGCCAGCAGTTTAAGGGGGAGTGGTGAGCAGTTCTTC. Protein: CASSLRGSGEQFF.

This chain joins TRBV5-1 and TRBJ2-7; 7 nucleotides match TRBD2. J was trimmed by 6 bases and V by 2 bases; bases with no gene match: 2. Germline CDR1 and CDR2: SGHRS and YFSETQ. This CDR3 is built from 12 residues. The CDR3 protein is CASSFERGEQYF. In nucleotides, the CDR3 is TGCGCCAGCAGCTTTGAGCGGGGCGAGCAGTACTTC.

The V call is TRBV2, the J call TRBJ2-7; 7 nucleotides agree with TRBD1. CDR3 length: 14 amino acids. V lost 6 bases to trimming and J lost 4 bases; unmatched junction nucleotides: 9. Germline CDR1 SNHLY, CDR2 FYNNEI. This CDR3 is CASSTTGAPYEQYF. The CDR3 nucleotides read TGTGCCAGCAGCACAACAGGGGCGCCATACGAGCAGTACTTC.

V usage is TRBV7-3 and J usage is TRBJ1-1; no clear D gene. V lost 3 bases and J 10 bases, leaving 18 bases between the germline ends. CDR1 is SGHTA and CDR2 is FQGTGA in the germline V gene. The CDR3 runs to 14 residues. CDR3 in amino acids: CASSFGVSGSGAFF. CDR3 nucleotides: TGTGCCAGCAGCTTTGGCGTTTCGGGAAGTGGAGCTTTCTTT.

This chain joins TRBV6-5 and TRBJ2-2; D ambiguous. The germline gives CDR1 MNHEY, CDR2 SVGAGI. The CDR3 covers 14 residues. Trimming stripped 6 bases from V and 6 bases from J, with 14 bases between. The CDR3, as DNA: TGTGCCAGCAGCTACCGAGCCGATCCCGGGGAGCTGTTTTTT. Protein sequence: CASSYRADPGELFF.

To note about this clone: An end of the junction differs from the germline gene, which may be a read error. The chain links TRBV19 to TRBJ1-4; 7 bases match TRBD1. The CDR3 has 13 amino acids. Germline V lookup: CDR1 LNHDA, CDR2 SQIVND (reference sequence). CDR3 loop: CASQRGPKEKLFF. Here the CDR3 DNA reads TGTGCCAGCCAAAGGGGGCCTAAGGAAAAACTGTTTTTT.

The rearrangement uses TRBV19 and TRBJ1-6; the D is unclear. The ends were cut back, 6 bases at V and 6 bases at J, with 9 bases in the middle. CDR3 length: 13 amino acids. From germline, CDR1 is LNHDA and CDR2 SQIVND (reference sequence). CDR3 loop: CASRDGGNSPLHF. The CDR3 DNA follows: TGTGCCAGTAGGGATGGCGGTAATTCACCCCTCCACTTT. The full variable domain, completed using reference TRBV19 and TRBJ1-6, is DGGITQSPKYLFRKEGQNVTLSCEQNLNHDAMYWYRQDPGQGLRLIYYSQIVNDFQKGDIAEGYSVSREKKESFPLTVTSAQKNPTAFYLCASRDGGNSPLHFGNGTRLTVT.

V usage is TRBV5-5 and J usage is TRBJ2-1, with TRBD2 identical over 8 bases. Germline V gene lookup returns CDR1 SGHKS and CDR2 YYEKEE (reference sequence). Trimming cost V 1 base and J 4 bases; bases outside gene matches: 4. CDR3 length: 15 amino acids. CDR3: CASSLRLAGYNEQFF. DNA of the CDR3: TGTGCCAGCAGCTTGAGGCTAGCGGGTTACAATGAGCAGTTCTTC.

The chain combines TRBV19 with TRBJ2-5; possibly TRBD1 for D (5 bases). This CDR3 region has 16 residues. The V and J ends lost 2 bases and 4 bases respectively, with 17 bases between them. Germline lookup yields CDR1 LNHDA and CDR2 SQIVND (reference sequence). The DNA for the CDR3 is TGTGCCAGTAGTATAATCGCCAGGGAAACTGGAGAGACCCAGTACTTC. It encodes CASSIIARETGETQYF.

The chain couples TRBV30 to TRBJ1-1; D perhaps matches TRBD1 (6 bases). The ends were cut back, 6 bases at V and 8 bases at J, with 16 bases in the middle. CDR3 length equals 12 residues. In germline, CDR1 is GTSNPN, CDR2 SVGIG (reference sequence). Here the CDR3 reads CACRRDIQEAFF. The CDR3 nucleotides are TGTGCCTGTCGAAGGGACATCCAAGAAGCTTTCTTT.

This clone occurred a few times. V and J are TRBV5-1 and TRBJ2-1, with 8 bases that match TRBD1. Losses at the gene ends were 1 base for V and 7 bases for J; bases not matched to a gene: 4. The CDR3 spans 14 residues. Per germline, CDR1 SGHRS and CDR2 YFSETQ. CDR3 in DNA: TGCGCCAGCAGCTTGCAGGGGGCGCGAAATGAGCAGTTCTTC. This gives the protein CASSLQGARNEQFF.

The chain links TRBV3-1 (or the pseudogene TRBV3-2) to TRBJ1-1; D uncertain. The V end was cut by 2 bases, the J end by 9 bases, with 16 bases between. CDR1 LGHDT and CDR2 YNNKEL come from the germline V gene (reference sequence). The CDR3 is 14 amino acids. The CDR3 protein is CASSQSPRQLKAFF. DNA for the CDR3: TGTGCCAGCAGCCAAAGTCCGCGGCAGCTCAAAGCTTTCTTT.

This clone was recorded once. The gene calls are TRBV6-5 and TRBJ1-2; 9 positions agree with TRBD1. The CDR3 covers 14 residues. V was pared by 7 bases and J by 5 bases, with 8 bases of the junction left unmatched. Germline CDR1 is MNHEY and CDR2 is SVGAGI. The DNA for the CDR3 is TGTGCCAGCAAACCGGACAGGGGACTATATGGCTACACCTTC. Its translation: CASKPDRGLYGYTF.

In nucleotides, the CDR3 is TGTGCCTCGAGGTTGGGGAACACTGAAGCTTTCTTT. It is translated as CASRLGNTEAFF. The rearrangement uses TRBV10-3 and TRBJ1-1; D not resolved. Germline assignment: CDR1 ENHRY and CDR2 SYGVKD. V was pared by 11 bases and J by 1 base, with 11 bases between. There are 12 residues in the CDR3.

This clone was seen once. The chain joins TRBV7-2 to TRBJ2-3, with a weak D call TRBD1 (6 bases). The germline gives CDR1 SGHTA, CDR2 FQGNSA. V was trimmed by 5 bases and J by 0 bases, leaving 12 bases between them. The CDR3 runs to 15 residues. CDR3: CASSANRASTDTQYF. The CDR3 nucleotides read TGTGCCAGCAGCGCGAACAGGGCGAGCACAGATACGCAGTATTTT.